The 32 T cell receptor beta chains below were found in one sample sequenced in a study of CD8 T cells in Susac syndrome. A quantity of about 0.45 to 1 ug RNA underwent reverse transcription using random hexamers. From the immunoSEQ multiplex PCR reads, TCRdb called clonotypes with MiXCR, one entry per CDR3 protein. Among some 110,000 distinct CDR3 sequences listed, over 85% were seen once. The specimen was CD4+ T cells from PBMCs. The receptors derive from a human donor in good health.

The V call is TRBV10-3, the J call TRBJ1-1; D ambiguous. The CDR3 runs to 13 residues. V was cut by 2 bases and J by 2 bases, with 6 bases left in between. Germline-derived CDR1 and CDR2 are ENHRY and SYGVKD. This CDR3 reads CAISEEPNTEAFF. CDR3 bases: TGTGCCATCAGTGAGGAGCCTAACACTGAAGCTTTCTTT.

The rearrangement uses TRBV29-1 and TRBJ1-1; D might be TRBD1 (5 bases). The CDR3 has 13 residues. The germline gives CDR1 SQVTM, CDR2 ANQGSEA. V was shortened by 4 bases and J by 0 bases, with 9 bases between the two germline ends. The CDR3 nucleotides read TGCAGCGTTGGTCGGGGCATGAACACTGAAGCTTTCTTT. Amino acid sequence: CSVGRGMNTEAFF. Full variable domain (rest looked up from reference TRBV29-1 and TRBJ1-1): SAVISQKPSRDICQRGTSLTIQCQVDSQVTMMFWYRQQPGQSLTLIATANQGSEATYESGFVIDKFPISRPNLTFSTLTVSNMSPEDSSIYLCSVGRGMNTEAFFGQGTRLTVV.

J is TRBJ2-1 and V is TRBV2; 7 nucleotides match TRBD2. Germline trimming cut 3 bases from V and 4 bases from J; bases unmatched to any gene: 3. Looked up from germline, CDR1 is SNHLY and CDR2 is FYNNEI. The CDR3 is 14 residues long. The CDR3 loop reads CASSDQRDYNEQFF. The DNA for the CDR3 is TGTGCCAGCAGTGACCAGCGGGATTACAATGAGCAGTTCTTC.

This chain connects TRBV30 to TRBJ2-1; D is perhaps TRBD1 (5 bases). The CDR3 extends over 15 amino acids. V gave up 0 bases and J gave up 4 bases, with 13 bases separating them. Germline V gene sequence: CDR1 GTSNPN, CDR2 SVGIG (reference sequence). CDR3 nucleotide sequence: TGTGCCTGGAGTGTCAGGGCCCTCCCTTACAATGAGCAGTTCTTC. It translates to CAWSVRALPYNEQFF.

The rearrangement joins TRBV18 to TRBJ1-3; D is ambiguous. Looked up from germline, CDR1 is KGHSH and CDR2 is LQKENI. The germline V and J ends were trimmed by 8 bases and 2 bases, with 7 bases remaining between them. The length of the CDR3 is 12 residues. For the CDR3, the DNA is TGTGCCAGCACGACACCTGGAAACACCATATATTTT. This translates into CASTTPGNTIYF.

This clonotype was seen just once. This chain uses TRBV24-1 with TRBJ2-1; 10 bases agree with TRBD2. The CDR3 contains 14 residues. CDR1 and CDR2 from the germline V gene are KGHDR and SFDVKD. Germline trimming cut 6 bases from V and 9 bases from J; bases unmatched to any gene: 7. CDR3 DNA: TGTGCCACCAGTCCTAGCGGGAGCCATGGTGAGCAGTTCTTC. Translated, it gives CATSPSGSHGEQFF.

This chain links TRBV19 with TRBJ1-1; 9 positions match TRBD1. The CDR3 covers 16 residues. Germline assignment: CDR1 LNHDA and CDR2 SQIVND (reference sequence). With 5 bases clipped from V and 1 base from J, the junction kept 8 bases outside the gene matches. The CDR3 loop is CASSPIPGQGNTEAFF. The CDR3 region has the DNA TGTGCCAGTAGTCCGATCCCGGGACAGGGGAACACTGAAGCTTTCTTT.

This chain links TRBV12-3 or TRBV12-4 with TRBJ1-1; D is uncertain. This CDR3 region has 12 residues. V was shortened by 4 bases and J by 6 bases, with 9 bases between the two germline ends. DNA for the CDR3: TGTGCCAGCAGTTATCAGGCCCCTGAAGCTTTCTTT. The encoded protein is CASSYQAPEAFF.

For the CDR3, the DNA is TGTGCCAGCAGTTCCATTGGACAGGGCGGCACTGAAGCTTTCTTT. Amino acids: CASSSIGQGGTEAFF. V is TRBV12-3 or TRBV12-4 and J is TRBJ1-1; 8 nucleotides align to TRBD1. This CDR3 contains 15 residues. J was trimmed by 4 bases and V by 4 bases; bases with no gene match: 8.

The chain is built from TRBV12-3 or TRBV12-4 and TRBJ2-3; 11 bases are a match to TRBD2. J lost 8 bases, V lost 5 bases, and 6 bases had no gene match. This CDR3 is 14 amino acids long. The CDR3 here is CASSRASGGSTQYF. Written as DNA, the CDR3 is TGTGCCAGCAGTCGGGCTAGCGGGGGGAGTACGCAGTATTTT.

This chain connects TRBV15 to TRBJ2-1, with 10 bases lining up with TRBD2. Per the germline V gene, CDR1 is LNHNV and CDR2 is YYDKDF (reference sequence). The CDR3 runs to 19 residues. V shed 4 bases and J 8 bases; nucleotides not matched to a gene: 20. CDR3 sequence: CATSIDSPGTSVFLDEQFF. The DNA of the CDR3 is TGTGCCACCAGCATAGATTCCCCCGGGACTAGCGTCTTTCTGGATGAGCAGTTCTTC.

The sample holds one count of this clonotype. The V and J genes are TRBV20-1 and TRBJ1-2; 10 bases line up with TRBD1. The ends lost 3 bases at V and 7 bases at J; junction bases unmatched: 11. The CDR3 has 15 amino acids. The germline V gene encodes CDR1 DFQATT and CDR2 SNEGSKA (reference sequence). The CDR3 bases are TGCAGTGCTAGGGACCATCCGGGACAGGGGTTTGGCTACACCTTC. It specifies CSARDHPGQGFGYTF.

The V and J genes are TRBV15 and TRBJ2-3, with D possibly being TRBD1 or TRBD2 (5 bases each). Germline lookup yields CDR1 LNHNV and CDR2 YYDKDF (reference sequence). The CDR3 is 14 amino acids. V lost 4 bases to trimming and J lost 2 bases, with 10 bases between them. CDR3 residues: CATSIRGHTDTQYF. The CDR3 DNA follows: TGTGCCACCAGCATCCGGGGCCACACAGATACGCAGTATTTT.

The J gene is TRBJ1-2, the V gene TRBV20-1; D is unclear. In germline, CDR1 is DFQATT, CDR2 SNEGSKA (reference sequence). The CDR3 is made up of 14 amino acids. The V end lost 1 base, the J end lost 3 bases, and 12 bases lay between the germline ends. CDR3 nucleotide sequence: TGCAGTGCTAGAGTAAGGGCCCCTGACTATGGCTACACCTTC. As protein: CSARVRAPDYGYTF.

This chain connects TRBV23-1 to TRBJ2-7; possibly TRBD1 or TRBD2 for D (6 bases each). TRBV23-1 is sorted into the ORF group, with uncertain function. The CDR3 runs to 13 residues. V shed 4 bases and J shed 1 base, with 8 bases lying between them. The CDR3 is CASSRGASYEQYF. Here the CDR3 DNA reads TGCGCCAGCAGTCGGGGGGCATCCTACGAGCAGTACTTC.

The chain carries TRBV2 and TRBJ2-6; 10 positions agree with TRBD1. Germline values: CDR1 SNHLY, CDR2 FYNNEI. V lost 8 bases, J lost 0 bases, and 4 bases stayed unmatched. CDR3 length equals 16 residues. The DNA for the CDR3 is TGTGCCAGCCGGGGACAGGGGATCTCTGGGGCCAACGTCCTGACTTTC. It codes for CASRGQGISGANVLTF. The variable domain in full, with the rest retrieved from reference TRBV2 and TRBJ2-6, is EPEVTQTPSHQVTQMGQEVILRCVPISNHLYFYWYRQILGQKVEFLVSFYNNEISEKSEIFDDQFSVERPDGSNFTLKIRSTKLEDSAMYFCASRGQGISGANVLTFGAGSRLTVL.

The chain recombines TRBV2 with TRBJ2-1; no clear D gene. V shed 6 bases and J shed 6 bases, with 3 bases lying between them. This CDR3 region has 10 residues. Germline loops: CDR1 SNHLY, CDR2 FYNNEI. The CDR3 DNA reads as TGTGCCAGCAGGCGCAATGAGCAGTTCTTC. Translated: CASRRNEQFF.

This chain connects TRBV7-2 to TRBJ2-2; 8 bases match TRBD2. Per germline, CDR1 SGHTA and CDR2 FQGNSA. The length of the CDR3 is 15 residues. The V gene end was trimmed by 5 bases and the J gene end by 6 bases; junction bases not matched to a gene: 8. In DNA, the CDR3 is TGTGCCAGCAGCCAGTTCGGGGGGGCGGCCGGGGAGCTGTTTTTT. Translated: CASSQFGGAAGELFF.

The gene calls are TRBV9 and TRBJ2-5; D is ambiguous. This CDR3 contains 13 residues. The V end lost 3 bases, the J end lost 4 bases, and 10 bases lay between the germline ends. Germline assignment: CDR1 SGDLS and CDR2 YYNGEE. This CDR3 is CASSAQRGETQYF. Written as DNA, the CDR3 is TGTGCCAGCAGCGCCCAAAGAGGAGAGACCCAGTACTTC.

The rearrangement joins TRBV9 to TRBJ2-6; 8 bases line up with TRBD1. V lost 3 bases to trimming and J lost 2 bases; unmatched junction nucleotides: 7. Germline V lookup: CDR1 SGDLS, CDR2 YYNGEE. The CDR3 covers 17 residues. CDR3 bases: TGTGCCAGCAGCGAAGGACAGGGAAGGCCTGGGGCCAACGTCCTGACTTTC. Protein product: CASSEGQGRPGANVLTF.

This clonotype has only one observation. The J gene is TRBJ1-1, the V gene TRBV25-1, with TRBD1 matching over 7 bases. V shed 5 bases, J shed 10 bases, and the junction held 10 bases outside the gene matches. CDR3 size: 13 residues. The germline V gene has CDR1 MGHDK and CDR2 SYGVNS. CDR3 nucleotides: TGTGCCAGCAGTATAACAGGGGCGCAGCCAGCTTTCTTT. It encodes CASSITGAQPAFF.

The chain has TRBV19 and TRBJ2-7; 9 positions match TRBD2. The CDR3 runs 14 residues. The V gene's germline CDR1 is LNHDA and CDR2 SQIVND (reference sequence). Unmatched junction bases numbered 0, after V lost 1 base and J lost 2 bases. CDR3 region: CASSIGLAAYEQYF. CDR3 nucleotides: TGTGCCAGTAGTATAGGACTAGCGGCCTACGAGCAGTACTTC.

The V call is TRBV5-6, the J call TRBJ1-2; TRBD1 matches at 7 bases. Germline trimming cut 2 bases from V and 3 bases from J; bases unmatched to any gene: 13. The CDR3 has 17 residues. CDR1 SGHDT and CDR2 YYEEEE come from the germline V gene. CDR3 residues: CASSFRPLGTAYYGYTF. The CDR3 region has the DNA TGTGCCAGCAGCTTCCGGCCTCTCGGGACAGCTTACTATGGCTACACCTTC. The whole variable domain, remainder taken from reference TRBV5-6 and TRBJ1-2, is DAGVTQSPTHLIKTRGQQVTLRCSPKSGHDTVSWYQQALGQGPQFIFQYYEEEERQRGNFPDRFSGHQFPNYSSELNVNALLLGDSALYLCASSFRPLGTAYYGYTFGSGTRLTVV.

This chain uses TRBV20-1 with TRBJ2-3; TRBD1 matches 10 bases. This CDR3 region has 13 residues. Germline-derived CDR1 and CDR2 are DFQATT and SNEGSKA (reference sequence). V was clipped by 6 bases and J by 6 bases; unmatched bases: 6. Here the CDR3 DNA reads TGCAGTGCCGGGACAGGGGTGAGGGATACGCAGTATTTT. Protein: CSAGTGVRDTQYF.

The CDR3 sequence is CASSPGLAFPQYF. The DNA of the CDR3 is TGTGCCAGTTCACCGGGACTAGCTTTTCCCCAGTACTTC. V gene TRBV27 combines with J gene TRBJ2-5; the match to TRBD2 covers 9 bases. CDR1 and CDR2 from the germline V gene are MNHEY and SMNVEV (reference sequence). The CDR3 covers 13 residues. V was clipped by 9 bases and J by 9 bases; unmatched bases: 11.

CDR3 sequence (DNA): TGTGCCAGCACTACAGGGGCGGATCACACTGAAGCTTTCTTT. Encoded protein: CASTTGADHTEAFF. The chain uses TRBV3-1 and TRBJ1-1, with TRBD1 matching 7 bases. J lost 3 bases, V lost 7 bases, and 8 bases had no gene match. The CDR3 covers 14 residues. The germline gives CDR1 LGHDT, CDR2 YNNKEL (reference sequence).

This sequence joins TRBV5-1 and TRBJ2-3; D not certain. The CDR3 is made up of 14 amino acids. Deletions cut 4 bases from V and 2 bases from J, with 11 bases between. Germline CDR1 SGHRS, CDR2 YFSETQ. The chain's CDR3 is CASSTLGTTDTQYF. For the CDR3, the DNA is TGCGCCAGCAGCACGCTCGGAACCACAGATACGCAGTATTTT.

The V and J genes are TRBV20-1 and TRBJ2-3, with D maybe TRBD2 (6 bases). The length of the CDR3 is 13 residues. In germline, CDR1 is DFQATT, CDR2 SNEGSKA (reference sequence). Trimming removed 0 bases at V and 7 bases at J, with 11 bases between. The CDR3 sequence is CSARDIAGHTQYF. The CDR3, as DNA: TGCAGTGCTAGAGATATTGCGGGACATACGCAGTATTTT.

The rearrangement links TRBV4-1 to TRBJ2-5, with TRBD2 matching 11 bases. V shed 4 bases and J 1 base; nucleotides not matched to a gene: 5. Germline CDR1 MGHRA, CDR2 YSYEKL. This CDR3 contains 16 residues. CDR3 region: CASSRPLAGAQETQYF. The CDR3, as DNA: TGCGCCAGCAGCCGCCCACTAGCGGGGGCCCAAGAGACCCAGTACTTC.

The genes are TRBV2 and TRBJ2-3; no definite D call. Trimming shortened V by 6 bases and J by 1 base, and 11 bases separated the two germline ends. Germline assignment: CDR1 SNHLY and CDR2 FYNNEI. This CDR3 has 14 residues. CDR3: CASRDWVGTDTQYF. The CDR3 DNA is TGTGCCAGCAGGGATTGGGTGGGCACAGATACGCAGTATTTT. The full variable domain, rest sourced from reference TRBV2 and TRBJ2-3, is EPEVTQTPSHQVTQMGQEVILRCVPISNHLYFYWYRQILGQKVEFLVSFYNNEISEKSEIFDDQFSVERPDGSNFTLKIRSTKLEDSAMYFCASRDWVGTDTQYFGPGTRLTVL.

This sequence joins TRBV10-3 and TRBJ2-3, with 7 bases identical to TRBD1. From germline, CDR1 is ENHRY and CDR2 SYGVKD. This CDR3 spans 12 amino acids. The V gene end was trimmed by 11 bases and the J gene end by 6 bases; junction bases not matched to a gene: 8. The CDR3 loop is CASTDREDTQYF. In DNA form, the CDR3 reads TGTGCCTCGACAGACAGGGAGGATACGCAGTATTTT.

This chain joins TRBV5-1 and TRBJ2-2, with 10 bases fitting TRBD2. Trimming removed 4 bases from V and 7 bases from J; junction bases left unmatched: 4. The CDR3 extends over 14 amino acids. Germline V lookup: CDR1 SGHRS, CDR2 YFSETQ. The CDR3 coding sequence is TGCGCCAGCAGCCCGGGACTAGCGAACGGGGAGCTGTTTTTT. Protein: CASSPGLANGELFF.